The rows below give T cell receptor beta chains drawn from one sample of a study of blood T cell repertoires in COVID-19. This table comes from immunoSEQ multiplex PCR, and its TCRdb copy is limited to in-frame clones, with some not included. There are about 260,000 clones in the sample; over 75% occur only once, and 2.4% lies in the top ten. Sequencing was performed on PBMCs or T cells enriched from blood (not recorded which). These receptors came from a woman under 30 who had recovered from COVID-19. Both conserved end residues are part of each CDR3. A D gene is named only where the DNA matches it firmly. A row's size may be missing; if present it is once, few, many or a size class.

size,V,J,D,CDR3,DNA
-,TRBV19,TRBJ1-1,TRBD1,CASSRGLQGAVTEAFF,TGTGCCAGTAGTAGAGGGTTACAGGGGGCGGTGACTGAAGCTTTCTTT
few,TRBV9,TRBJ2-7,TRBD2,CASSVELAGYEQYF,TGTGCCAGCAGCGTAGAGCTAGCGGGGTACGAGCAGTACTTC
-,TRBV27,TRBJ2-3,TRBD2,CASSLPGTTTDTQYF,TGTGCCAGCAGTTTACCGGGGACTACCACAGATACGCAGTATTTT
-,TRBV5-4,TRBJ2-5,-,CASSLGLVGETQYF,TGTGCCAGCAGCTTGGGGCTAGTTGGGGAGACCCAGTACTTC
-,TRBV6-5,TRBJ1-1,-,CASNPDLQVAEAFF,TGTGCCAGCAATCCAGATTTACAGGTCGCTGAAGCTTTCTTT
-,TRBV11-3,TRBJ1-1,-,CASSLDGSGGRAFF,TGTGCCAGCAGCTTAGACGGGTCAGGCGGGAGAGCTTTCTTT
-,TRBV10-1,TRBJ1-6,-,CASSESGYSPLHF,TGCGCCAGCAGTGAGAGCGGATATTCACCCCTCCACTTT
once,TRBV11-2,TRBJ2-5,TRBD2,CASSFSPGGIRETQYF,TGTGCCAGCAGCTTTAGTCCGGGGGGAATTAGGGAGACCCAGTACTTC
-,TRBV6-8,TRBJ2-7,-,CASSYSMQGGVYEQYF,TGTGCCAGCAGTTACTCGATGCAGGGGGGCGTCTACGAGCAGTACTTC
-,TRBV12-3/TRBV12-4,TRBJ1-2,-,CASSFGLRGGYTF,TGTGCCAGCAGTTTTGGCCTGCGGGGTGGCTACACCTTC
-,TRBV10-1,TRBJ1-6,TRBD1,CASSESTGSGSPLHF,TGCGCCAGCAGTGAGTCGACAGGGAGTGGTTCACCCCTCCACTTT
-,TRBV27,TRBJ2-7,TRBD2,CASSTRTSSYEQYF,TGTGCCAGCAGTACCCGGACTAGCTCCTACGAGCAGTACTTC
-,TRBV9,TRBJ1-3,TRBD1,CASSVAGTGLSGNTIYF,TGTGCCAGCAGCGTAGCTGGGACAGGGTTGTCTGGAAACACCATATATTTT
-,TRBV28,TRBJ1-2,TRBD1,CASSRGRGGYTF,TGTGCCAGCAGTAGGGGGCGGGGAGGCTACACCTTC
-,TRBV9,TRBJ2-2,TRBD1,CASSVVTGALTGELFF,TGTGCCAGCAGCGTAGTGACAGGGGCCCTTACCGGGGAGCTGTTTTTT
few,TRBV7-2,TRBJ2-7,TRBD2,CASRDPGLGYEQYF,TGTGCCAGCAGGGATCCGGGACTAGGGTACGAGCAGTACTTC
-,TRBV7-9,TRBJ2-7,-,CASSLGRNYEQYF,TGTGCCAGCAGCTTAGGTAGAAACTACGAGCAGTACTTC
-,TRBV29-1,TRBJ1-4,-,CSVKPTGNEKLFF,TGCAGCGTGAAGCCGACAGGAAACGAAAAACTGTTTTTT
-,TRBV5-4,TRBJ2-7,-,CASSLTLGEQYF,TGTGCCAGCAGCTTGACCCTAGGCGAGCAGTACTTC
-,TRBV7-9,TRBJ1-5,-,CASSLWESGPQHF,TGTGCCAGCAGCTTGTGGGAGTCTGGGCCCCAGCATTTT
once,TRBV29-1,TRBJ1-1,-,CSAPTGNTEAFF,TGCAGCGCCCCGACAGGGAACACTGAAGCTTTCTTT
-,TRBV7-6,TRBJ2-7,-,CASSRQAGREQYF,TGTGCCAGCAGCCGGCAGGCGGGACGCGAGCAGTACTTC
-,TRBV5-1,TRBJ2-6,TRBD1,CASSLVITQGVAGANVLTF,TGCGCCAGCAGCTTGGTAATAACGCAGGGGGTTGCTGGGGCCAACGTCCTGACTTTC
once,TRBV11-2,TRBJ1-6,-,CASSLGGQPGAYNSPLHF,TGTGCCAGCAGCTTAGGAGGGCAGCCAGGAGCTTATAATTCACCCCTCCACTTT
-,TRBV13,TRBJ2-3,-,CASSLAGVPVDTQYF,TGTGCCAGCAGCTTAGCGGGGGTTCCCGTGGATACGCAGTATTTT
-,TRBV7-9,TRBJ1-4,-,CASSDAGTVLNEKLFF,TGTGCCAGCAGCGATGCCGGGACTGTACTTAATGAAAAACTGTTTTTT
-,TRBV9,TRBJ1-1,-,CASSVPVSPEAFF,TGTGCCAGCAGCGTACCAGTGTCTCCTGAAGCTTTCTTT
-,TRBV11-2,TRBJ1-5,-,CASSVEGVVGNQPQHF,TGTGCCAGCAGCGTAGAAGGGGTTGTGGGCAATCAGCCCCAGCATTTT
-,TRBV29-1,TRBJ1-1,-,CSVDPPGVGNTEAFF,TGCAGCGTTGACCCCCCCGGGGTTGGGAACACTGAAGCTTTCTTT